A selection of T cell receptor beta chains follows, all from one sample in a study of shared clonotypes between healthy human individuals. Repertoires were generated with immunoSEQ multiplex PCR, while TCRdb's copy carries only in-frame clones and drops some. In the table there are 1,500,000 or so clones, 98% of which are singletons. Input material: naive CD4+ T cells sorted from blood. Receptors originate from a young man in good health. CDR3s include the opening cysteine and the closing phenylalanine or tryptophan. Fields, in order: D gene, J gene, clone size, V gene, CDR3 DNA, CDR3 protein. A D gene is named only where the DNA matches it firmly. Not all rows give a size; the values are once, few, many and, for expanded clones, a class.

TRBD1 | TRBJ1-4 | - | TRBV28 | TGTGCCAGCAGAACCGACAGGGGCGATGAAAAACTGTTTTTT | CASRTDRGDEKLFF
- | TRBJ2-7 | - | TRBV19 | TGTGCCAGTCGCCCGAGTGGCGGGCTAAGCTCCTACGAGCAGTACTTC | CASRPSGGLSSYEQYF
TRBD1 | TRBJ2-2 | - | TRBV19 | TGTGCCAGTAGTATTAGTAGGGGGCTAGCCGGGGAGCTGTTTTTT | CASSISRGLAGELFF
- | TRBJ2-3 | - | TRBV7-2 | TGTGCCAGCAGACGCTCCACAGATACGCAGTATTTT | CASRRSTDTQYF
TRBD2 | TRBJ2-3 | - | TRBV9 | TGTGCCAGCAGCGTCTTGACTAGCGGAGGCACAGATACGCAGTATTTT | CASSVLTSGGTDTQYF
- | TRBJ1-5 | - | TRBV30 | TGTGCCTGGAGTGGGAAGGGCAATCAGCCCCAGCATTTT | CAWSGKGNQPQHF
TRBD2 | TRBJ2-1 | - | TRBV5-1 | TGCGCCAGCAGCTTGGCCCCCGCGGGGGTTGGCTACAATGAGCAGTTCTTC | CASSLAPAGVGYNEQFF
- | TRBJ2-7 | once | TRBV14 | TGTGCCAGCAGCCATGGTGGACGCGAGTACTTC | CASSHGGREYF
TRBD1 | TRBJ2-5 | - | TRBV18 | TGTGCCAGCTCACCTAGAGGGACAGGGTCTGAGACCCAGTACTTC | CASSPRGTGSETQYF
- | TRBJ2-6 | - | TRBV5-6 | TGTGCCAGCAGCTTGGGATGGGTCACTGGGGCCAACGTCCTGACTTTC | CASSLGWVTGANVLTF
TRBD2 | TRBJ2-1 | - | TRBV14 | TGTGCCAGCAGCCAGATGGTTTTGAGCGGGAGGATATACAATGAGCAGTTCTTC | CASSQMVLSGRIYNEQFF
- | TRBJ2-7 | - | TRBV2 | TGTGCCAGCAGTATCCAGGAACCCTACGAGCAGTACTTC | CASSIQEPYEQYF
- | TRBJ1-3 | - | TRBV4-2 | TGTGCCAGCAGCCAAGATAGCAGAAACACCATATATTTT | CASSQDSRNTIYF
TRBD2 | TRBJ2-7 | - | TRBV28 | TGTGCCAGCGCGAAAGCGGGAGGGGAAACAGCCGAGCAGTACTTC | CASAKAGGETAEQYF
TRBD2 | TRBJ2-3 | - | TRBV9 | TGTGCCAGCAGCGTGGTCCCCCCTAGCGGCAGCACAGATACGCAGTATTTT | CASSVVPPSGSTDTQYF
- | TRBJ2-1 | - | TRBV6-5 | TGTGCCAGCAGTTACTACGGGCAGCAGTTCTTC | CASSYYGQQFF
TRBD2 | TRBJ2-3 | - | TRBV6-1 | TGTGCCAGCAGTGAACGGACTAGAGTTGGCACAGATACGCAGTATTTT | CASSERTRVGTDTQYF
TRBD1 | TRBJ2-5 | - | TRBV29-1 | TGCAGCTTAGGACAGGGGGATCCAGAGACCCAGTACTTC | CSLGQGDPETQYF
TRBD1 | TRBJ2-3 | - | TRBV4-3 | TGCGCCAGCAGCCAGAGGGGGCACACAGATACGCAGTATTTT | CASSQRGHTDTQYF
TRBD2 | TRBJ2-3 | - | TRBV9 | TGTGCCAGCAGCTCGCGGACTAGGGGAGGGACCACAGATACGCAGTATTTT | CASSSRTRGGTTDTQYF
- | TRBJ1-2 | - | TRBV2 | TGTGCCAGCAGTCCCGGACAGCTTAACTATGGCTACACCTTC | CASSPGQLNYGYTF
TRBD1 | TRBJ2-7 | - | TRBV7-9 | TGTGCCAGCAGCTTAGCGGGACAGGACTACGAGCAGTACTTC | CASSLAGQDYEQYF
- | TRBJ2-7 | - | TRBV5-1 | TGCGCCAGCAGCTTGGCCGGGCTAGACGAGCAGTACTTC | CASSLAGLDEQYF
- | TRBJ2-7 | - | TRBV5-4 | TGTGCCAGCAGTTTCCCAGGATACGACGAGCAGTACTTC | CASSFPGYDEQYF
TRBD2 | TRBJ2-7 | - | TRBV27 | TGTGCCAGCAGAGAACTAGCGGGAGTAGACGAGCAGTACTTC | CASRELAGVDEQYF